Presented here are 25 T cell receptor beta chains from one specimen sequenced in a study of beta chain features in type 1 diabetes (dated by TCRdb to the late 2010s). The protocol used for the library was the immunoSEQ multiplex PCR assay. All of the isolated RNA was reverse transcribed with the High Capacity cDNA Reverse Transcription Kit, so expressed TCRB transcripts were sequenced. Not all clones reach the TCRdb copy of this immuneACCESS table, which keeps in-frame sequences only. Checked studies attribute under half of the gap to unresolved V genes and leave the rest unexplained. A total of 250,000 or so clones appear in this sample, 25% to 30% of them only once. The ten largest make up approximately 4% of the sample. Sequenced sample: central memory CD4+ T cells from blood. The origin of the receptors is a man aged 25 to 45 in good health.

This clone was detected many times. This rearrangement joins TRBV7-9 to TRBJ2-3, with 8 bases lining up with TRBD2. The V segment lost 2 bases and the J segment 3 bases; nucleotides outside the gene matches: 7. The CDR3 consists of 16 residues. The germline V gene encodes CDR1 SEHNR and CDR2 FQNEAQ (reference sequence). For the CDR3, the DNA is TGTGCCAGCAGCTTACGGATAGCGGGAACAACAGATACGCAGTATTTT. It codes for CASSLRIAGTTDTQYF.

The genes are TRBV30 and TRBJ1-5; D possibly corresponds to TRBD1 (5 bases). Trimming cost V 1 base and J 1 base, with 8 bases left between them. The CDR3 contains 14 residues. Germline CDR1 GTSNPN, CDR2 SVGIG (reference sequence). CDR3 amino acids: CAWSEGTSNQPQHF. In DNA form, the CDR3 reads TGTGCCTGGAGTGAAGGGACCAGCAATCAGCCCCAGCATTTT. Complete variable domain (other parts from reference TRBV30 and TRBJ1-5): SQTIHQWPATLVQPVGSPLSLECTVEGTSNPNLYWYRQAAGRGLQLLFYSVGIGQISSEVPQNLSASRPQDRQFILSSKKLLLSDSGFYLCAWSEGTSNQPQHFGDGTRLSIL.

The chain employs TRBV29-1 and TRBJ2-2; D is uncertain. The CDR3 has 15 residues. The V end lost 7 bases, the J end lost 8 bases, and 23 bases lay between the germline ends. Germline V gene sequence: CDR1 SQVTM, CDR2 ANQGSEA. The CDR3 protein is CSGSPTPGRSGELFF. DNA for the CDR3: TGCAGCGGCTCCCCGACGCCAGGACGGAGTGGGGAGCTGTTTTTT.

The V and J genes are TRBV9 and TRBJ1-3; D remains ambiguous. Trimming cost V 0 bases and J 0 bases, with 4 bases left between them. Germline loops: CDR1 SGDLS, CDR2 YYNGEE. The CDR3 has 14 residues. CDR3 DNA: TGTGCCAGCAGCGTAGACCGCTCTGGAAACACCATATATTTT. It translates to CASSVDRSGNTIYF.

The table lists this clone with a few counts. The gene calls are TRBV29-1 and TRBJ2-3; a possible D gene is TRBD1 (6 bases). The CDR3 is 14 residues long. V dropped 0 bases and J dropped 5 bases, with 12 bases sitting between them. Germline V gene lookup returns CDR1 SQVTM and CDR2 ANQGSEA. CDR3 loop: CSVEEGHPGDTQYF. CDR3 DNA: TGCAGCGTTGAAGAGGGACACCCTGGAGATACGCAGTATTTT.

About this clone itself: The junction does not match germline at one end; this may be a read error. V gene TRBV6-5 combines with J gene TRBJ2-3; D uncertain. This CDR3 is built from 13 residues. Germline V CDR1 and CDR2: MNHEY, SVGAGI. CDR3 in amino acids: CASRPNSRDTQYF. DNA for the CDR3: TGTGCCAGCAGGCCGAATAGCAGAGATACGCAGTATTTT.

The chain is built from TRBV29-1 and TRBJ2-7; 9 bases agree with TRBD2. The CDR3 extends over 17 amino acids. CDR1 and CDR2 (germline): SQVTM, ANQGSEA. V lost 0 bases to trimming and J lost 0 bases; unmatched junction nucleotides: 9. CDR3 nucleotides: TGCAGCGTTGAAGATCCCGGGCGGGAGGGCCGCTCCTACGAGCAGTACTTC. Amino acids: CSVEDPGREGRSYEQYF.

The rearrangement joins TRBV2 to TRBJ2-2; D not resolved. CDR3 length equals 15 residues. Looked up from germline, CDR1 is SNHLY and CDR2 is FYNNEI. The germline V and J ends were trimmed by 4 bases and 1 base, with 10 bases remaining between them. CDR3 sequence reads: CASSVIAVNTGELFF. The CDR3 region has the DNA TGTGCCAGCAGTGTTATAGCAGTGAACACCGGGGAGCTGTTTTTT.

This clone was counted only a few times. The J gene is TRBJ2-3, the V gene TRBV30, with TRBD2 identical over 14 bases. Losses at the gene ends were 2 bases for V and 8 bases for J; bases not matched to a gene: 12. The germline gives CDR1 GTSNPN, CDR2 SVGIG (reference sequence). CDR3 length: 17 amino acids. The CDR3 spells CAWSKSGTSGSRPTQYF. In DNA form, the CDR3 reads TGTGCCTGGAGTAAATCCGGGACTAGCGGGAGTCGTCCTACGCAGTATTTT.

The chain carries TRBV28 and TRBJ2-7, with D perhaps matching TRBD1 (6 bases). V dropped 6 bases and J dropped 2 bases, with 8 bases sitting between them. The CDR3 sequence is 12 residues long. CDR1 and CDR2 from the germline V gene are MDHEN and SYDVKM. The CDR3 DNA reads TGTGCCAGCAGGACAGGACCCTACGAGCAGTACTTC. It is translated as CASRTGPYEQYF.

The J gene is TRBJ1-2, the V gene TRBV29-1; no firm D call. This CDR3 contains 11 residues. Germline V gene sequence: CDR1 SQVTM, CDR2 ANQGSEA. V lost 3 bases to trimming and J lost 2 bases, with 4 bases between them. CDR3 residues: CSVEGNYGYTF. The CDR3 DNA sequence: TGCAGCGTTGAGGGAAACTATGGCTACACCTTC.

This clone was detected only a few times. V usage is TRBV2 and J usage is TRBJ2-1; D is undetermined. CDR3 size: 14 residues. V lost 7 bases to trimming and J lost 7 bases, with 17 bases between them. Germline assignment: CDR1 SNHLY and CDR2 FYNNEI. CDR3 in DNA: TGTGCCAGCATTGGGCAGCTGGCCGGGAATGAGCAGTTCTTC. It codes for CASIGQLAGNEQFF.

This clone occurred a few times. This chain joins TRBV5-8 and TRBJ2-1; 8 bases are a match to TRBD2. Germline trimming cut 7 bases from V and 5 bases from J; bases unmatched to any gene: 11. CDR1 and CDR2 from the germline V gene are SGHTS and YDEGEE. The CDR3 is 15 amino acids. This chain's CDR3 is CASREGGRPHNEQFF. In DNA, the CDR3 is TGTGCCAGCCGCGAAGGCGGGAGGCCACACAATGAGCAGTTCTTC. Combining the CDR3 with reference TRBV5-8 and TRBJ2-1 gives the whole variable domain EAGVTQSPTHLIKTRGQQATLRCSPISGHTSVYWYQQALGLGLQFLLWYDEGEERNRGNFPPRFSGRQFPNYSSELNVNALELEDSALYLCASREGGRPHNEQFFGPGTRLTVL.

This clone has more than one count but fewer than ten. The chain joins TRBV10-3 to TRBJ2-3; TRBD1 aligns across 10 bases. Trimming took 5 bases from V and 4 from J; bases not matched to a gene: 6. CDR1 is ENHRY and CDR2 is SYGVKD in the germline V gene. This CDR3 has 15 residues. The CDR3 is CAISSGGTGADTQYF. CDR3 nucleotides: TGTGCCATCAGTTCAGGCGGGACAGGGGCAGATACGCAGTATTTT.

V usage is TRBV7-2 and J usage is TRBJ2-7; the match to TRBD1 covers 12 bases. V dropped 3 bases and J dropped 5; count of bases not matched to a gene: 5. The germline gives CDR1 SGHTA, CDR2 FQGNSA. This CDR3 is 15 amino acids long. The CDR3 protein is CASSFTGTGGNEQYF. CDR3 DNA: TGTGCCAGCAGCTTTACCGGGACAGGGGGCAACGAGCAGTACTTC.

A remark on this clone: A junction end diverges from the germline sequence, so it may reflect a read error. The chain uses TRBV5-4 and TRBJ2-4, with 7 bases identical to TRBD1. CDR3 size: 17 residues. Germline loops: CDR1 SGHNT, CDR2 YYREEE (reference sequence). The CDR3 here is CASSQVPYGQEKNIQYF. The DNA for the CDR3 is TGCGCCAGCAGCCAAGTTCCCTACGGACAGGAAAAAAACATTCAGTACTTC. The whole variable domain, filled in from reference TRBV5-4 and TRBJ2-4, reads ETGVTQSPTHLIKTRGQQVTLRCSSQSGHNTVSWYQQALGQGPQFIFQYYREEENGRGNFPPRFSGLQFPNYSSELNVNALELDDSALYLCASSQVPYGQEKNIQYFGAGTRLSVL.

The chain recombines TRBV7-9 with TRBJ1-2; D is unresolved. CDR3 length equals 12 residues. Trimming shortened V by 5 bases and J by 5 bases, and 9 bases separated the two germline ends. From germline, CDR1 is SEHNR and CDR2 FQNEAQ (reference sequence). CDR3 sequence: CASSILDYGYTF. DNA for the CDR3: TGTGCCAGCAGCATCTTGGATTATGGCTACACCTTC.

In its sample, this clone was seen many times. CDR3 residues: CASSQRRPFPWQSGDGYTF. The CDR3 DNA reads as TGCGCCAGCAGTCAGCGCCGCCCCTTCCCGTGGCAGTCGGGGGATGGCTACACCTTC. The rearrangement links TRBV23-1 to TRBJ1-2, with D maybe TRBD1 (5 bases). TRBV23-1 is given ORF status, its function remaining uncertain. This CDR3 contains 19 residues. Trimming cost V 3 bases and J 6 bases, with 29 bases left between them.

The genes are TRBV7-9 and TRBJ2-6; weak D call: TRBD2 (6 bases). The V end was cut by 5 bases, the J end by 2 bases, with 13 bases between. The CDR3 runs to 16 residues. The germline V gene encodes CDR1 SEHNR and CDR2 FQNEAQ (reference sequence). The CDR3 loop is CASSPEWRAGANVLTF. As DNA, the CDR3 is TGTGCCAGCAGCCCCGAATGGAGGGCTGGGGCCAACGTCCTGACTTTC.

The chain joins TRBV27 to TRBJ2-7, with 12 bases matching TRBD1. This CDR3 region has 18 residues. Germline values: CDR1 MNHEY, CDR2 SMNVEV (reference sequence). The trim removed 5 bases at V and 0 bases at J, leaving 11 bases unmatched. In DNA, the CDR3 is TGTGCCAGCAGTGAGCGGGACAGGGGGCTGTCATCCTCCTACGAGCAGTACTTC. Its translation is CASSERDRGLSSSYEQYF.

The chain joins TRBV11-2 to TRBJ2-4; maybe TRBD1 (6 bases). Germline V lookup: CDR1 SGHAT, CDR2 FQNNGV. Trimming took off 0 bases at V and 6 bases at J, with 12 bases between the two ends. The CDR3 is 15 amino acids. CDR3 amino acids: CASSLDGTSRNIQYF. The DNA of the CDR3 is TGTGCCAGCAGCTTAGATGGGACATCTAGAAACATTCAGTACTTC.

V gene TRBV7-6 combines with J gene TRBJ2-5; D ambiguous. The CDR3 runs to 14 residues. Deletions cut 5 bases from V and 1 base from J, with 11 bases between. In germline, CDR1 is SGHVS, CDR2 FNYEAQ. CDR3 DNA: TGTGCCAGCAGCCAACCAGGCGGCCAAGAGACCCAGTACTTC. Its translation is CASSQPGGQETQYF. The whole variable domain, remainder taken from reference TRBV7-6 and TRBJ2-5, is GAGVSQSPRYKVTKRGQDVALRCDPISGHVSLYWYRQALGQGPEFLTYFNYEAQQDKSGLPNDRFSAERPEGSISTLTIQRTEQRDSAMYRCASSQPGGQETQYFGPGTRLLVL.

The gene calls are TRBV5-6 and TRBJ2-1; D is perhaps TRBD1 or TRBD2 (5 bases each). This CDR3 region has 15 residues. Deletions cut 3 bases from V and 0 bases from J, with 10 bases between. CDR1 and CDR2 from the germline V gene are SGHDT and YYEEEE. CDR3 in amino acids: CASSYEGYSYNEQFF. In DNA, the CDR3 is TGTGCCAGCAGCTATGAGGGGTACTCCTACAATGAGCAGTTCTTC.

The chain uses TRBV25-1 and TRBJ1-1, with D maybe TRBD1 (6 bases). The V end was cut by 5 bases, the J end by 6 bases, with 19 bases between. Germline-derived CDR1 and CDR2 are MGHDK and SYGVNS. The CDR3 is 15 amino acids. DNA for the CDR3: TGTGCCAGCAGTACCGACCAAACAGGGAGGGCTGAAGCTTTCTTT. It codes for CASSTDQTGRAEAFF.

The chain links TRBV15 to TRBJ2-7; D remains unclear. Trimming cost V 2 bases and J 6 bases, with 17 bases left between them. CDR3 length: 15 residues. Germline loops: CDR1 LNHNV, CDR2 YYDKDF (reference sequence). CDR3 sequence (DNA): TGTGCCACCAGCAGAATGCTAGGGCCTCTAGGCGAGCAGTACTTC. This translates into CATSRMLGPLGEQYF. The variable domain in full, with the rest retrieved from reference TRBV15 and TRBJ2-7, is DAMVIQNPRYQVTQFGKPVTLSCSQTLNHNVMYWYQQKSSQAPKLLFHYYDKDFNNEADTPDNFQSRRPNTSFCFLDIRSPGLGDTAMYLCATSRMLGPLGEQYFGPGTRLTVT.